These 24 T cell receptor beta chains were sequenced from one sample in a study of radiotherapy plus CTLA-4 blockade in lung cancer. The assay was immunoSEQ multiplex PCR, and TCRdb's table has in-frame clones only and misses some. Here the sample spans tens of thousands of clones, more than 75% being singletons. The source was peripheral blood, collected from a patient treated with radiotherapy plus ipilimumab. The receptors were sampled from a human donor with non-small cell lung cancer who had a complete response to radiotherapy plus ipilimumab.

This CDR3 is CAISGRDRRRNTEAFF. The CDR3 DNA sequence: TGTGCCATCAGTGGGAGGGACCGCCGACGGAACACTGAAGCTTTCTTT. The gene calls are TRBV10-3 and TRBJ1-1, with TRBD1 as a possible D gene (5 bases). Trimming shortened V by 4 bases and J by 1 base, and 16 bases separated the two germline ends. There are 16 residues in the CDR3. CDR1 ENHRY and CDR2 SYGVKD come from the germline V gene.

The rearrangement joins TRBV9 to TRBJ2-5; the D is unclear. Trimming removed 3 bases from V and 1 base from J, with 4 bases in between. The CDR3 totals 12 residues. CDR1 and CDR2 (germline): SGDLS, YYNGEE. CDR3 residues: CASSGPQETQYF. Written as DNA, the CDR3 is TGTGCCAGCAGCGGACCCCAAGAGACCCAGTACTTC.

V usage is TRBV6-4 and J usage is TRBJ1-1, with 7 nucleotides matching TRBD1. V lost 6 bases and J lost 5; bases outside the gene matches: 6. The CDR3 is 13 residues long. In germline, CDR1 is MRHNA, CDR2 SNTAGT. CDR3 nucleotides: TGTGCCAGCAGACAGGGGTTAGGTACTGAAGCTTTCTTT. This sequence encodes CASRQGLGTEAFF.

The chain is built from TRBV7-2 and TRBJ2-1; 12 bases align to TRBD2. Germline V gene data show CDR1 as SGHTA and CDR2 as FQGNSA. This CDR3 is built from 15 residues. The V gene end was trimmed by 0 bases and the J gene end by 12 bases; junction bases not matched to a gene: 6. The DNA of the CDR3 is TGTGCCAGCAGCTTAGCTGGGCTAGCGGGGGGGTGGCAGTTCTTC. It yields the protein CASSLAGLAGGWQFF.

This clone was counted a single time. The genes are TRBV7-2 and TRBJ2-3; 7 nucleotides match TRBD2. Germline lookup yields CDR1 SGHTA and CDR2 FQGNSA. The J segment lost 0 bases and the V segment lost 3 bases, leaving 3 bases of the junction unmatched. This CDR3 contains 15 residues. CDR3: CASSLTSTSTDTQYF. The CDR3 DNA sequence: TGTGCCAGCAGCTTGACTAGCACTAGCACAGATACGCAGTATTTT.

DNA of the CDR3: TGTGCCAGCAGCCGGACTCTTCTCACAGATACGCAGTATTTT. It translates to CASSRTLLTDTQYF. The rearrangement joins TRBV7-2 to TRBJ2-3; a possible D gene is TRBD2 (5 bases). This CDR3 spans 14 amino acids. The germline gives CDR1 SGHTA, CDR2 FQGNSA. V was cut by 5 bases and J by 2 bases, with 11 bases left in between.

This sequence joins TRBV7-2 and TRBJ1-5; no definite D call. The CDR3 loop spans 15 amino acids. V was cut by 1 base and J by 0 bases, with 7 bases left in between. Germline V gene data show CDR1 as SGHTA and CDR2 as FQGNSA. CDR3 residues: CASSLGSYSNQPQHF. CDR3 nucleotide sequence: TGTGCCAGCAGCTTAGGTAGTTATAGCAATCAGCCCCAGCATTTT.

This clone appeared a few times. DNA for the CDR3: TGTGCCAGCAGTGAAATCGTCGGCGGCAGCGAGCAGTACTTC. Its translation: CASSEIVGGSEQYF. The V call is TRBV2, the J call TRBJ2-7, with D uncertain. CDR3 length: 14 amino acids. Deletions cut 2 bases from V and 6 bases from J, with 14 bases between. Germline CDR1 SNHLY, CDR2 FYNNEI.

The chain combines TRBV29-1 with TRBJ2-2; D uncertain. The V and J ends lost 1 base and 6 bases respectively, with 9 bases between them. The CDR3 runs to 13 residues. Germline V lookup: CDR1 SQVTM, CDR2 ANQGSEA. CDR3 sequence: CSVEVENPGELFF. The CDR3, as DNA: TGCAGCGTTGAAGTAGAGAATCCCGGGGAGCTGTTTTTT.

The J gene is TRBJ2-3, the V gene TRBV11-2; 9 bases line up with TRBD2. The J segment lost 3 bases and the V segment lost 7 bases, leaving 8 bases of the junction unmatched. The CDR3 length is 15 residues. The germline CDR1 and CDR2 sequences are SGHAT and FQNNGV. CDR3 protein: CASTPTSGVTDTQYF. CDR3 in DNA: TGTGCCAGCACCCCGACTAGCGGAGTTACAGATACGCAGTATTTT.

The chain carries TRBV28 and TRBJ1-3; D may be TRBD1 (5 bases). This CDR3 comprises 15 residues. Germline V CDR1 and CDR2: MDHEN, SYDVKM. V lost 4 bases and J lost 7, with 17 bases in between. The CDR3 DNA sequence: TGTGCCAGCAGTTCCGCCGGGCAGGGAGAGAACACCATATATTTT. This translates into CASSSAGQGENTIYF.

CDR3 sequence (DNA): TGCAGCGTTTTACTAGCGGGGGGCCGATCAGATACGCAGTATTTT. Translated, it gives CSVLLAGGRSDTQYF. The V and J genes are TRBV29-1 and TRBJ2-3; TRBD2 agrees at 12 bases. Germline values: CDR1 SQVTM, CDR2 ANQGSEA. The CDR3 runs to 15 residues. V lost 5 bases to trimming and J lost 4 bases; unmatched junction nucleotides: 7.

This sequence joins TRBV19 and TRBJ2-7; 11 bases are shared with TRBD1. V trimming: 3 bases; J trimming: 3 bases; junction bases outside the gene matches: 4. Looked up from germline, CDR1 is LNHDA and CDR2 is SQIVND (reference sequence). There are 15 residues in the CDR3. The CDR3 region is CASSMRGTGGYEQYF. The CDR3 bases are TGTGCCAGTAGTATGAGAGGGACAGGGGGCTACGAGCAGTACTTC.

The J gene is TRBJ1-2, the V gene TRBV25-1; no definite D call. V was shortened by 3 bases and J by 5 bases, with 10 bases between the two germline ends. This CDR3 contains 13 residues. Germline loops: CDR1 MGHDK, CDR2 SYGVNS. CDR3 nucleotides: TGTGCCAGCAGTGATCCAGGATGGTATGGCTACACCTTC. Translated, it gives CASSDPGWYGYTF.

As to this clone: At one of its ends the junction is not consistent with the germline gene, which may arise from a read error. The rearrangement links TRBV10-1 to TRBJ2-1; 8 bases match TRBD1. Germline V gives CDR1 WNHNN, CDR2 SYGVQD (reference sequence). The CDR3 sequence is 15 residues long. The CDR3 sequence: CASSAGGAGYSEQFF. The DNA of the CDR3 is TGCGCCAGCAGTGCAGGGGGCGCAGGATACAGTGAGCAGTTCTTC.

The genes are TRBV11-2 and TRBJ2-5; unclear D gene. In germline, CDR1 is SGHAT, CDR2 FQNNGV. The CDR3 consists of 12 residues. Trimming stripped 3 bases from V and 5 bases from J, with 7 bases between. CDR3: CASSFPMETQYF. The CDR3 DNA sequence: TGTGCCAGCAGCTTCCCAATGGAGACCCAGTACTTC.

This chain joins TRBV19 and TRBJ2-1; TRBD1 agrees at 8 bases. V lost 4 bases and J lost 0; bases outside the gene matches: 2. Per germline, CDR1 LNHDA and CDR2 SQIVND (reference sequence). The CDR3 loop spans 15 amino acids. In nucleotides, the CDR3 is TGTGCCAGTAGTACACAGGGGGGCTCCTACAATGAGCAGTTCTTC. Protein: CASSTQGGSYNEQFF.

This chain links TRBV5-1 with TRBJ2-2; no clear D gene. The V gene's germline CDR1 is SGHRS and CDR2 YFSETQ. The V gene lost 0 bases and the J gene lost 1 base, with 4 bases spanning the gap. This CDR3 has 14 residues. The CDR3 coding sequence is TGCGCCAGCAGCTTGGAAGGGAACACCGGGGAGCTGTTTTTT. Protein: CASSLEGNTGELFF.

The chain links TRBV9 to TRBJ2-2; possible D gene TRBD2, 6 bases. The V end was cut by 4 bases, the J end by 7 bases, with 20 bases between. Germline values: CDR1 SGDLS, CDR2 YYNGEE. The CDR3 is made up of 16 amino acids. Here the CDR3 reads CASSPTGNLGGGELFF. The DNA for the CDR3 is TGTGCCAGCAGCCCAACCGGGAACTTGGGGGGCGGGGAGCTGTTTTTT. Full variable domain (missing parts from reference TRBV9 and TRBJ2-2): DSGVTQTPKHLITATGQRVTLRCSPRSGDLSVYWYQQSLDQGLQFLIQYYNGEERAKGNILERFSAQQFPDLHSELNLSSLELGDSALYFCASSPTGNLGGGELFFGEGSRLTVL.

This clone turned up a few times. The V and J genes are TRBV6-5 and TRBJ1-2; TRBD1 aligns across 8 bases. The CDR3 totals 13 residues. Looked up from germline, CDR1 is MNHEY and CDR2 is SVGAGI. V shed 6 bases, J shed 7 bases, and the junction held 7 bases outside the gene matches. CDR3 protein: CASSQGASSGYTF. The CDR3 bases are TGTGCCAGCAGCCAGGGGGCTAGTAGTGGCTACACCTTC.

In this sample, this clone turned up a few times. The chain employs TRBV30 and TRBJ2-2, with TRBD1 matching over 8 bases. The V gene end was trimmed by 4 bases and the J gene end by 5 bases; junction bases not matched to a gene: 6. CDR1 GTSNPN and CDR2 SVGIG come from the germline V gene (reference sequence). The CDR3 covers 14 residues. CDR3 protein: CAWIRTGRTGELFF. In DNA, the CDR3 is TGTGCCTGGATTCGGACAGGGAGAACCGGGGAGCTGTTTTTT.

In the case of this clone: An end of the junction differs from the germline gene, which may be a read error. Other nucleotide sequences from this sample produce the same CDR3. The CDR3, as DNA: TGTGCCAGCAGCGAAGCGGCTAGCGGGAGTACCAATGAGCAGTTCTTC. Translated, it gives CASSEAASGSTNEQFF. The chain links TRBV6-1 to TRBJ2-1; TRBD2 aligns across 10 bases. CDR1 is MNHNS, CDR2 SASEGT, per germline. The CDR3 contains 16 residues.

The V call is TRBV2, the J call TRBJ2-4, with unresolved D. CDR3 length: 16 amino acids. Trimming cost V 4 bases and J 1 base, with 14 bases left between them. CDR1 SNHLY and CDR2 FYNNEI come from the germline V gene. The CDR3 loop reads CASSVPGLEAKNIQYF. CDR3 sequence (DNA): TGTGCCAGCAGTGTGCCGGGTTTAGAGGCCAAAAACATTCAGTACTTC.

CDR3 region: CASSSGTGGLTNTGELFF. CDR3 bases: TGTGCCAGCAGTTCGGGGACAGGGGGACTGACGAACACCGGGGAGCTGTTTTTT. V is TRBV27 and J is TRBJ2-2; 11 nucleotides line up with TRBD1. V lost 4 bases, J lost 0 bases, and 7 bases stayed unmatched. The germline gives CDR1 MNHEY, CDR2 SMNVEV (reference sequence). CDR3 length: 18 amino acids.